The 21 T cell receptor beta chains below come from one sample, sequenced in a study of PD-1 blockade in classical Hodgkin lymphoma. Sequencing was performed with immunoSEQ multiplex PCR; in TCRdb, only in-frame clones are kept and a portion is missing. The sample includes about 27,000 clones, about 86% of them seen just once. Every patient experienced relapse after autologous stem cell transplantation, and brentuximab vedotin exposure varied. It was by magnetic negative selection that CD8+ T cells were isolated from thawed PBMCs. Sample: CD8+ T cells from blood, taken at baseline. The origin of the receptors is a human donor with classical Hodgkin lymphoma.

The V call is TRBV6-1, the J call TRBJ1-2, with D possibly being TRBD1 (5 bases). Deletions cut 0 bases from V and 6 bases from J, with 14 bases between. CDR3 length equals 15 residues. Per the germline V gene, CDR1 is MNHNS and CDR2 is SASEGT. The CDR3 loop reads CASSEAHWGGDGYTF. CDR3 nucleotides: TGTGCCAGCAGTGAAGCGCACTGGGGGGGGGATGGCTACACCTTC.

This rearrangement joins TRBV7-9 to TRBJ2-7, with 7 bases identical to TRBD1. V was clipped by 3 bases and J by 0 bases; unmatched bases: 2. CDR3 size: 14 residues. Germline CDR1 and CDR2: SEHNR and FQNEAQ (reference sequence). DNA for the CDR3: TGTGCCAGCAGCTTGGACAGGTTCTCCTACGAGCAGTACTTC. This encodes CASSLDRFSYEQYF.

The chain joins TRBV5-1 to TRBJ1-3, with D possibly being TRBD1 (5 bases). Looked up from germline, CDR1 is SGHRS and CDR2 is YFSETQ. This CDR3 is 13 amino acids long. The V gene lost 1 base and the J gene lost 4 bases, with 6 bases spanning the gap. The CDR3 loop is CASSLTGGNTIYF. The CDR3 DNA reads TGCGCCAGCAGCTTGACAGGAGGAAACACCATATATTTT.

The V gene is TRBV6-1, the J gene TRBJ2-3; D not resolved. The CDR3 consists of 8 residues. Germline values: CDR1 MNHNS, CDR2 SASEGT. Between the trimmed V and J ends, which lost 5 bases and 10 bases, there was a span of 1 base. The CDR3: CASSSQYF. In DNA, the CDR3 is TGTGCCAGCAGTTCGCAGTATTTT.

This chain links TRBV11-2 with TRBJ2-1, with TRBD1 as a possible D gene (6 bases). The CDR3 contains 18 residues. Germline V gives CDR1 SGHAT, CDR2 FQNNGV. Deletions cut 0 bases from V and 7 bases from J, with 22 bases between. CDR3 nucleotides: TGTGCCAGCAGCTTAGATCCCCCTACAGGGAGTTATTGGAATGAGCAGTTCTTC. It is translated as CASSLDPPTGSYWNEQFF.

The V gene is TRBV7-8, the J gene TRBJ2-1, with 7 bases that match TRBD1. The germline V gene has CDR1 SGHVS and CDR2 FQNEAQ. The CDR3 consists of 15 residues. The ends lost 2 bases at V and 7 bases at J; junction bases unmatched: 8. The CDR3 here is CASSLLQGFGNEQFF. The CDR3 DNA reads TGTGCCAGCAGCTTACTACAGGGGTTTGGAAATGAGCAGTTCTTC.

This chain connects TRBV14 to TRBJ2-5, with 8 bases aligning to TRBD2. Germline-derived CDR1 and CDR2 are SGHDN and FVKESK. The CDR3 length is 16 residues. After removal of 1 base from V and 7 bases from J, the junction contained 11 bases not matched to a gene. CDR3 coding DNA: TGTGCCAGCAGCCAAGGTTCAGCGGGAGCGGGCGGGACCCAGTACTTC. Protein: CASSQGSAGAGGTQYF.

This chain uses TRBV9 with TRBJ1-2, with D perhaps matching TRBD1 (5 bases). Trimming pared 4 bases from V and 7 bases from J, leaving 17 bases between. Germline V gene data show CDR1 as SGDLS and CDR2 as YYNGEE. The CDR3 runs 14 residues. DNA of the CDR3: TGTGCCAGCAGCCCCGGGGCGCCCGTATCTGGCTACACCTTC. It specifies CASSPGAPVSGYTF.

The count of this clone is one. The J gene is TRBJ2-3, the V gene TRBV28, with 13 bases fitting TRBD2. V lost 5 bases, J lost 4 bases, and 6 bases stayed unmatched. This CDR3 comprises 16 residues. Germline lookup yields CDR1 MDHEN and CDR2 SYDVKM. In DNA form, the CDR3 reads TGTGCCAGCAGTCATGGACTAGCGGGAGATGCAGATACGCAGTATTTT. The encoded protein is CASSHGLAGDADTQYF.

This chain connects TRBV28 to TRBJ1-1, with no clear D. In germline, CDR1 is MDHEN, CDR2 SYDVKM. The germline V and J ends were trimmed by 9 bases and 2 bases, with 10 bases remaining between them. The CDR3 consists of 12 residues. In nucleotides, the CDR3 is TGTGCCAGTGGGGTCCCTAACACTGAAGCTTTCTTT. It translates to CASGVPNTEAFF.

This chain connects TRBV9 to TRBJ2-5, with D perhaps TRBD2 (5 bases). V was clipped by 3 bases and J by 2 bases, with 11 bases between them. Germline-derived CDR1 and CDR2 are SGDLS and YYNGEE. The CDR3 runs 14 residues. DNA of the CDR3: TGTGCCAGCAGCGGCGGAGGCGTACAAGAGACCCAGTACTTC. Translation gives CASSGGGVQETQYF.

This clone is a singleton in its sample. The CDR3 sequence is CASLQGGGAGYTF. The CDR3 DNA reads as TGTGCCAGCCTACAGGGGGGCGGCGCTGGCTACACCTTC. This chain links TRBV4-2 with TRBJ1-2; the match to TRBD1 covers 8 bases. The CDR3 length is 13 residues. V shed 8 bases, J shed 7 bases, and the junction held 9 bases outside the gene matches. CDR1 LGHNA and CDR2 YNFKEQ come from the germline V gene.

The chain links TRBV19 to TRBJ2-1; tentatively, D is TRBD1 or TRBD2 (5 bases each). Trimming shortened V by 7 bases and J by 7 bases, and 14 bases separated the two germline ends. The CDR3 length is 13 residues. Germline V gene lookup returns CDR1 LNHDA and CDR2 SQIVND (reference sequence). The CDR3 is CASKQWGPNEQFF. CDR3 nucleotides: TGTGCCAGTAAACAATGGGGACCTAATGAGCAGTTCTTC.

This chain joins TRBV27 and TRBJ2-1, with a possible D match to TRBD2 (5 bases). V was trimmed by 5 bases and J by 8 bases, leaving 7 bases between them. From germline, CDR1 is MNHEY and CDR2 SMNVEV (reference sequence). There are 11 residues in the CDR3. DNA of the CDR3: TGTGCCAGCAGTCTGGGAGATGAGCAGTTCTTC. Protein sequence: CASSLGDEQFF.

The genes are TRBV5-1 and TRBJ2-3, with TRBD1 identical over 11 bases. Germline trimming cut 7 bases from V and 0 bases from J; bases unmatched to any gene: 1. Germline V lookup: CDR1 SGHRS, CDR2 YFSETQ. There are 14 residues in the CDR3. CDR3 sequence: CASGDRGSTDTQYF. In nucleotides, the CDR3 is TGCGCCAGCGGGGACAGGGGGAGCACAGATACGCAGTATTTT.

The rearrangement joins TRBV2 to TRBJ2-7; D perhaps matches TRBD2 (6 bases). This CDR3 is built from 15 residues. V shed 4 bases and J shed 0 bases, with 13 bases lying between them. Germline CDR1 and CDR2: SNHLY and FYNNEI. CDR3 bases: TGTGCCAGCAGTGTACTGGGGGGTCCCTCCTACGAGCAGTACTTC. Translating gives CASSVLGGPSYEQYF.

This clone showed up just once. This chain joins TRBV28 and TRBJ2-1; a weak D match, TRBD2 (6 bases). This CDR3 region has 17 residues. The germline CDR1 and CDR2 sequences are MDHEN and SYDVKM. Trimming took off 2 bases at V and 8 bases at J, with 22 bases between the two ends. The CDR3 protein is CASSLPTVGSEGYEQFF. The CDR3 DNA follows: TGTGCCAGCAGTTTACCTACCGTCGGGAGTGAGGGTTATGAGCAGTTCTTC.

The chain joins TRBV7-9 to TRBJ2-2; no firm D call. V gave up 5 bases and J gave up 6 bases, with 10 bases separating them. Germline CDR1 is SEHNR and CDR2 is FQNEAQ (reference sequence). There are 13 residues in the CDR3. CDR3 loop: CASSLEYPGELFF. CDR3 DNA sequence: TGTGCCAGCAGCCTGGAATATCCCGGGGAGCTGTTTTTT.

The chain combines TRBV5-6 with TRBJ2-7; the match to TRBD2 covers 8 bases. This CDR3 spans 19 amino acids. The germline CDR1 and CDR2 sequences are SGHDT and YYEEEE. J gave up 0 bases and V 2 bases, and 16 bases lay outside the gene matches. The CDR3 sequence: CASSFGEGLGVYSSYEQYF. The DNA for the CDR3 is TGTGCCAGCAGCTTTGGGGAGGGACTAGGGGTTTACAGCTCCTACGAGCAGTACTTC.

This chain joins TRBV6-1 and TRBJ2-7, with D perhaps given as TRBD1 or TRBD2 (5 bases each). Trimming shortened V by 8 bases and J by 2 bases, and 16 bases separated the two germline ends. The CDR3 is 14 residues long. Germline CDR1 is MNHNS and CDR2 is SASEGT. CDR3 nucleotide sequence: TGTGCCAGCTGGAAGGGATCGGGGCCCTACGAGCAGTACTTC. This codes for CASWKGSGPYEQYF.

This clone was observed once. The V gene is TRBV2, the J gene TRBJ1-1; 7 nucleotides align to TRBD1. The ends lost 7 bases at V and 10 bases at J; junction bases unmatched: 9. Per the germline V gene, CDR1 is SNHLY and CDR2 is FYNNEI. The CDR3 is 12 residues long. CDR3 residues: CASTSGQALAFF. CDR3 in DNA: TGTGCCAGCACATCCGGACAGGCATTAGCTTTCTTT.